This T cell receptor beta chain originates from a study of blood T cell repertoires in COVID-19. From germline, CDR1 is MNHEY and CDR2 SVGAGI. V shed 0 bases and J 2 bases; nucleotides not matched to a gene: 5. The CDR3 has 16 residues. Original processing methods: Estimates of nucleated cell counts were drawn from the amplification of reference gene primers. Profiling relied on immunoSEQ multiplex PCR, and the TCRdb table lists in-frame clones only, not all of them. V, J and clone size derive from that table, while D and trimming were established from the DNA sequence. The sample lists around 70,000 clones, roughly 83% occurring once.

The receptor was isolated from an elderly man with acute or convalescent COVID-19. This chain uses TRBV6-5 with TRBJ2-3; 7 bases map to TRBD2. Sequencing was performed on peripheral blood. The CDR3 region is CASSYSGTTLTDTQYF. In nucleotides, the CDR3 is TGTGCCAGCAGTTACTCTGGGACTACCCTCACAGATACGCAGTATTTT.